A single T cell receptor beta chain is shown here with its context. This specimen comes from a study of blood T cell repertoires in COVID-19. Background on the study: Both acute and convalescent COVID-19 samples were obtained from the United States, Italy and Spain. From T cells, B-cell-depleted T cells, or PBMCs came the material, which was cDNA or gDNA.

The CDR3 length is 14 residues. V lost 0 bases and J 7 bases, leaving 10 bases between the germline ends. The germline gives CDR1 MGHRA, CDR2 YSYEKL. Study processing details: Cell counts per sample came from amplifying reference gene primers. Libraries were prepared by immunoSEQ multiplex PCR; TCRdb keeps only in-frame clonotypes and omits some of them. V, J and clone size are those of that table, while D and trimming were read from the DNA. Of tens of thousands of clones listed, around 82% are singletons. This chain connects TRBV4-1 to TRBJ1-5; D might be TRBD1 (5 bases). The sequenced sample consisted of peripheral blood. This TCR was sampled from a human donor in a cohort sampled during active COVID-19. The CDR3 bases are TGCGCCAGCAGCCAAGAACCAGGGAACCAGCCCCAGCATTTT. This codes for CASSQEPGNQPQHF.